A single sample is the source of the 10 T cell receptor beta chains below, sequenced in a study of cytotoxic CD8 clonotypes in ibrutinib-treated CLL. Clones were read by immunoSEQ multiplex PCR, and TCRdb kept only the in-frame ones, dropping some. The sample yields roughly 150,000 clones, around 76% seen once. The sample in question was PBMCs, obtained after 24 months of ibrutinib treatment. The receptors were sampled from a human donor with chronic lymphocytic leukemia.

The chain couples TRBV7-2 to TRBJ1-1; D gene uncertain. Germline V gives CDR1 SGHTA, CDR2 FQGNSA. The CDR3 extends over 13 amino acids. V lost 3 bases and J 1 base, leaving 6 bases between the germline ends. Here the CDR3 DNA reads TGTGCCAGCAGCTTTAGGCCGAACACTGAAGCTTTCTTT. Its protein is CASSFRPNTEAFF. The entire variable domain, with the rest obtained from reference TRBV7-2 and TRBJ1-1, is as follows: GAGVSQSPSNKVTEKGKDVELRCDPISGHTALYWYRQSLGQGLEFLIYFQGNSAPDKSGLPSDRFSAERTGGSVSTLTIQRTQQEDSAVYLCASSFRPNTEAFFGQGTRLTVV.

V usage is TRBV10-3 and J usage is TRBJ1-4, with 7 bases fitting TRBD1. V dropped 3 bases and J dropped 6; count of bases not matched to a gene: 4. The CDR3 sequence is 14 residues long. The germline V gene encodes CDR1 ENHRY and CDR2 SYGVKD. The CDR3 nucleotides read TGTGCCATCAGTGACGGGACAGTAGATGAAAAACTGTTTTTT. It yields the protein CAISDGTVDEKLFF.

The count of this clone is one. The chain carries TRBV28 and TRBJ2-7, with 10 nucleotides matching TRBD2. Per the germline V gene, CDR1 is MDHEN and CDR2 is SYDVKM. CDR3 length equals 15 residues. Trimming cost V 6 bases and J 5 bases; bases outside gene matches: 10. CDR3 in DNA: TGTGCCAGCAGCATATCTCTAGCGGGAGCCCACGAGCAGTACTTC. Its protein is CASSISLAGAHEQYF.

This chain links TRBV4-1 with TRBJ1-4; D is uncertain. Germline V gene lookup returns CDR1 MGHRA and CDR2 YSYEKL. The V and J ends lost 0 bases and 4 bases respectively, with 6 bases between them. The CDR3 totals 14 residues. The CDR3 sequence is CASSQEHGNEKLFF. DNA of the CDR3: TGCGCCAGCAGCCAAGAGCACGGTAATGAAAAACTGTTTTTT.

This clone showed up just once. The V and J genes are TRBV9 and TRBJ2-7, with D possibly matching TRBD1 (7 bases). Germline CDR1 SGDLS, CDR2 YYNGEE. Trimming cost V 4 bases and J 7 bases, with 18 bases left between them. The CDR3 covers 14 residues. In DNA, the CDR3 is TGTGCCAGCAGCCCCCCCAGGGGGGCGGGGGAGCAGTACTTC. Amino acids: CASSPPRGAGEQYF.

This chain connects TRBV19 to TRBJ1-1; D call uncertain. Looked up from germline, CDR1 is LNHDA and CDR2 is SQIVND (reference sequence). CDR3 length: 13 amino acids. Trimming removed 6 bases at V and 7 bases at J, with 15 bases between. For the CDR3, the DNA is TGTGCCAGTAGGTGGCAGCCGGTTAGTGAAGCTTTCTTT. Translation gives CASRWQPVSEAFF.

The table lists this clone with a count of one. The chain uses TRBV19 and TRBJ2-3, with D perhaps being TRBD1 or TRBD2 (6 bases each). The V end was cut by 8 bases, the J end by 6 bases, with 12 bases between. This CDR3 spans 12 amino acids. Per germline, CDR1 LNHDA and CDR2 SQIVND (reference sequence). CDR3 in amino acids: CASRGRLDTQYF. The DNA of the CDR3 is TGTGCCAGTCGGGGGCGGCTGGATACGCAGTATTTT.

This clone was detected only once. This sequence joins TRBV15 and TRBJ2-5; D uncertain. The germline CDR1 and CDR2 sequences are LNHNV and YYDKDF (reference sequence). CDR3 size: 13 residues. Trimming took 1 base from V and 1 from J, leaving 4 bases between them. In DNA, the CDR3 is TGTGCCACCAGCAGAGCCTTCCAAGAGACCCAGTACTTC. It yields the protein CATSRAFQETQYF.

The chain is built from TRBV7-2 and TRBJ2-3; no clear D gene. V lost 4 bases and J lost 3, with 11 bases in between. CDR1 and CDR2 (germline): SGHTA, FQGNSA. This CDR3 comprises 14 residues. The CDR3 sequence is CASSSNPGTDTQYF. Written as DNA, the CDR3 is TGTGCCAGCAGCTCCAACCCCGGGACAGATACGCAGTATTTT.

The CDR3 region has the DNA TGTGCCAGCAGACCGGGAGGCGGCAATCAGCCCCAGCATTTT. This sequence encodes CASRPGGGNQPQHF. This sequence joins TRBV7-9 and TRBJ1-5; no definite D call. Germline CDR1 SEHNR, CDR2 FQNEAQ (reference sequence). The CDR3 is 14 residues long. V was pared by 6 bases and J by 2 bases, with 11 bases between.